The 13 T cell receptor beta chains below all came from one sample that was sequenced in a study of blood T cells in healthy people across ages. The authors ran a second PCR of about 6 to 12 cycles using a sample-barcoded 5' primer and a J-beta primer mix. Each CDR3 protein is one row after TCRdb ran MiXCR on the 5' RACE reads. The sample yields hundreds of thousands of distinct CDR3 sequences, 49% seen once. Sequenced input: blood. The receptors derive from a woman aged 55-75 years in good health.

This clonotype was observed a handful of times. CDR3 bases: TGTGCCAGCAGCGTAGACTCAGGGCTAGATACGCAGTATTTT. Amino acids: CASSVDSGLDTQYF. The gene calls are TRBV9 and TRBJ2-3; D may be TRBD1 (5 bases). V lost 0 bases, J lost 5 bases, and 10 bases lay in between. Germline V gene sequence: CDR1 SGDLS, CDR2 YYNGEE. There are 14 residues in the CDR3.

V gene TRBV20-1 combines with J gene TRBJ1-6; D gene unclear. V lost 1 base and J 5 bases, leaving 12 bases between the germline ends. CDR3 length: 15 residues. Germline V gives CDR1 DFQATT, CDR2 SNEGSKA (reference sequence). The CDR3 coding sequence is TGCAGTGCTAGAGTTGATTACGGAAATAATTCACCCCTCCACTTT. Residues: CSARVDYGNNSPLHF.

There are many counts of this clonotype. This chain joins TRBV27 and TRBJ1-2; 8 bases are shared with TRBD1. With V trimmed by 6 bases and J by 5 bases, 11 bases remained unmatched. Germline CDR1 MNHEY, CDR2 SMNVEV (reference sequence). The CDR3 is 15 amino acids. In DNA form, the CDR3 reads TGTGCCAGCAGATGGGGGCCAGGGGGCGGTTATGGCTACACCTTC. This gives the protein CASRWGPGGGYGYTF.

As regards this clonotype: At one of its ends the junction is not consistent with the germline gene, which may arise from a read error. The chain recombines TRBV9 with TRBJ1-4; no reliable D call. The CDR3 is 14 residues long. Germline CDR1 SGDLS, CDR2 YYNGEE. CDR3: CASSRAGGREKPFF. The CDR3 region has the DNA TGTGCCAGCAGCCGAGCTGGTGGTCGGGAAAAACCGTTTTTT.

The CDR3 loop is CASSDSAAAVLYEQYF. Here the CDR3 DNA reads TGTGCCAGTAGTGACAGCGCGGCAGCGGTTCTATACGAGCAGTACTTC. The V gene is TRBV19, the J gene TRBJ2-7; D could derive from TRBD1 or TRBD2 (5 bases each). Germline CDR1 LNHDA, CDR2 SQIVND (reference sequence). The length of the CDR3 is 16 residues. With 5 bases removed from V and 4 bases from J, the gap between germline ends came to 21 bases.

This clonotype has just a few counts. The chain links TRBV5-6 to TRBJ2-3; D perhaps matches TRBD1 (6 bases). V was pared by 2 bases and J by 6 bases, with 13 bases between. Germline V gene sequence: CDR1 SGHDT, CDR2 YYEEEE. This CDR3 has 14 residues. The DNA of the CDR3 is TGTGCCAGCAGCTTATTACAGGGTGGGGATACGCAGTATTTT. Translated: CASSLLQGGDTQYF.

Regarding this clonotype: Because it lacks the conserved phenylalanine or tryptophan at the end, this CDR3 is likely a read error. The V call is TRBV29-1, the J call TRBJ2-1, with 13 bases fitting TRBD2. The CDR3 covers 17 residues. Trimming took 5 bases from V and 2 from J; bases not matched to a gene: 9. Germline V gives CDR1 SQVTM, CDR2 ANQGSEA. The DNA for the CDR3 is TGCAGCGTTCGAGGGACTAGCGGGATCAAGGCCTACAATGAGCAGTTCTTA. Encoded protein: CSVRGTSGIKAYNEQFL.

The V gene is TRBV12-3 or TRBV12-4, the J gene TRBJ2-2; TRBD2 matches 10 bases. The CDR3 is made up of 17 amino acids. The trim removed 5 bases at V and 0 bases at J, leaving 6 bases unmatched. The CDR3 bases are TGTGCCAGCAGTACTCCTAGCGGGAGAGCGAACACCGGGGAGCTGTTTTTT. Translated: CASSTPSGRANTGELFF.

The CDR3 here is CATSRVRGSGKSYNEQFF. The CDR3 nucleotides are TGTGCCACCAGCAGAGTTCGTGGTAGCGGGAAATCCTACAATGAGCAGTTCTTC. The chain is built from TRBV15 and TRBJ2-1; TRBD2 matches at 8 bases. This CDR3 has 18 amino acids. With 1 base clipped from V and 1 base from J, the junction kept 9 bases outside the gene matches. Germline V lookup: CDR1 LNHNV, CDR2 YYDKDF (reference sequence).

This clonotype appeared many times. This rearrangement joins TRBV29-1 to TRBJ2-7, with D uncertain. V lost 5 bases and J lost 3, with 14 bases in between. The germline CDR1 and CDR2 sequences are SQVTM and ANQGSEA. The CDR3 extends over 13 amino acids. The CDR3 DNA follows: TGCAGCGTTCGAGACATCGGACGCTACGAGCAGTACTTC. This codes for CSVRDIGRYEQYF.

This clonotype has only a few counts. This chain uses TRBV7-3 with TRBJ2-5; 8 bases are shared with TRBD2. TRBJ2-7 matches the DNA end more closely, so the J call is doubtful. Germline V gene data show CDR1 as SGHTA and CDR2 as FQGTGA. CDR3 length: 16 residues. CDR3 bases: TGTGCCAGCAGCTTACATAACGTCCTCACTAGCGGCGAGCAGTACTTC. Its protein product is CASSLHNVLTSGEQYF.

On this clonotype: A much larger clone is a single base away; this may be a read error. The rearrangement joins TRBV7-2 to TRBJ2-7; D remains ambiguous. Germline values: CDR1 SGHTA, CDR2 FQGNSA. The CDR3 is 11 amino acids. The CDR3 reads CASGLGHEQYF. CDR3 sequence (DNA): TGTGCCAGCGGCTTAGGACACGAGCAGTACTTC.

The rearrangement joins TRBV6-2 or TRBV6-3 to TRBJ2-4; D might be TRBD2 (5 bases). With 4 bases removed from V and 0 bases from J, the gap between germline ends came to 13 bases. The germline V gene encodes CDR1 MNHEY and CDR2 SVGEGT. The CDR3 length is 16 residues. In DNA form, the CDR3 reads TGTGCCAGCAGTTCCCTTCGGGAACTAGCCAAAAACATTCAGTACTTC. Protein product: CASSSLRELAKNIQYF.